These 25 T cell receptor beta chains originate from one sample sequenced in a study of OX40 agonist ivuxolimab in advanced cancers. This table comes from immunoSEQ multiplex PCR, and its TCRdb copy is limited to in-frame clones, with some not included. This sample has tens of thousands of clones, with more than 80% found just once. Material: CD4+ or CD8+ T cells sorted from blood, obtained in a trial of the OX40 agonist ivuxolimab. Receptor source: an adult with an advanced solid tumor such as melanoma, head and neck, liver or kidney cancer.

This clone was seen once. The chain couples TRBV4-3 to TRBJ1-2, with 7 bases aligning to TRBD1. The CDR3 extends over 15 amino acids. Germline V gives CDR1 LGHNA, CDR2 YSLEER. The trim removed 1 base at V and 3 bases at J, leaving 5 bases unmatched. CDR3 coding DNA: TGCGCCAGCAGCCAAGGCATAGGGGGCGACTATGGCTACACCTTC. It specifies CASSQGIGGDYGYTF.

This sequence joins TRBV7-9 and TRBJ2-5; possibly TRBD2 for D (6 bases). The length of the CDR3 is 11 residues. Between the trimmed V and J ends, which lost 8 bases and 3 bases, there was a span of 7 bases. CDR1 SEHNR and CDR2 FQNEAQ come from the germline V gene (reference sequence). The CDR3 DNA sequence: TGTGCCAGCGGCGGGGAAGAGACCCAGTACTTC. Its protein is CASGGEETQYF.

The chain has TRBV18 and TRBJ1-4, with D perhaps matching TRBD1 (5 bases). The CDR3 consists of 16 residues. V lost 0 bases and J 8 bases, leaving 16 bases between the germline ends. Germline V gene data show CDR1 as KGHSH and CDR2 as LQKENI. The CDR3: CASSPPDGRAEEKLFF. The DNA for the CDR3 is TGTGCCAGCTCACCACCCGATGGCAGGGCCGAGGAAAAACTGTTTTTT.

The rearrangement links TRBV18 to TRBJ2-3; perhaps TRBD2 as D (5 bases). CDR1 is KGHSH, CDR2 LQKENI, per germline. This CDR3 is 14 amino acids long. V was clipped by 1 base and J by 1 base, with 6 bases between them. Here the CDR3 reads CASSPQEGTDTQYF. The CDR3 DNA is TGTGCCAGCTCACCACAGGAGGGCACAGATACGCAGTATTTT.

The rearrangement uses TRBV11-1 and TRBJ1-3; possible D gene TRBD1, 6 bases. The V gene lost 2 bases and the J gene lost 4 bases, with 12 bases spanning the gap. The CDR3 length is 15 residues. CDR1 is SGHAT and CDR2 is FQDESV in the germline V gene (reference sequence). Written as DNA, the CDR3 is TGTGCCAGCAGCTTAACCGGGACAAGAGGAAACACCATATATTTT. Its translation is CASSLTGTRGNTIYF.

This clone was recorded a few times. The chain joins TRBV19 to TRBJ2-3; tentatively, D is TRBD2 (5 bases). CDR3 length: 16 residues. Trimming left V 4 bases short and J 1 base short, with 15 bases between. The V gene's germline CDR1 is LNHDA and CDR2 SQIVND (reference sequence). CDR3 in DNA: TGTGCCAGTAGTACCGGAGTGATGAGGGGCACAGATACGCAGTATTTT. Translation gives CASSTGVMRGTDTQYF.

The CDR3 here is CASSSGRRGAAEAFF. CDR3 sequence (DNA): TGTGCCAGCAGCTCTGGTAGGCGGGGGGCGGCTGAAGCTTTCTTT. This chain links TRBV21-1 with TRBJ1-1. TRBV21-1 is a known pseudogene. CDR3 length equals 15 residues.

The chain employs TRBV5-1 and TRBJ2-3; possible D gene TRBD2, 7 bases. CDR1 and CDR2 (germline): SGHRS, YFSETQ. Between the trimmed V and J ends, which lost 4 bases and 3 bases, there was a span of 12 bases. This CDR3 has 14 residues. DNA for the CDR3: TGCGCCAGCAGCCAAGGGGGAGGGACAGATACGCAGTATTTT. Translating it yields CASSQGGGTDTQYF. Using reference TRBV5-1 and TRBJ2-3 for the parts outside the CDR3, the full variable domain is KAGVTQTPRYLIKTRGQQVTLSCSPISGHRSVSWYQQTPGQGLQFLFEYFSETQRNKGNFPGRFSGRQFSNSRSEMNVSTLELGDSALYLCASSQGGGTDTQYFGPGTRLTVL.

The chain joins TRBV5-6 to TRBJ1-2, with 8 bases fitting TRBD1. Per the germline V gene, CDR1 is SGHDT and CDR2 is YYEEEE. The length of the CDR3 is 15 residues. The ends lost 1 base at V and 6 bases at J; junction bases unmatched: 8. CDR3 sequence: CASSLSGTGLHGYTF. The CDR3 coding sequence is TGTGCCAGCAGCTTGTCCGGGACAGGATTGCATGGCTACACCTTC.

The chain links TRBV2 to TRBJ2-7; no definite D call. With 4 bases removed from V and 2 bases from J, the gap between germline ends came to 0 bases. Germline values: CDR1 SNHLY, CDR2 FYNNEI. The CDR3 spans 10 residues. The CDR3 coding sequence is TGTGCCAGCAGTGCCTACGAGCAGTACTTC. Translating gives CASSAYEQYF.

This clone was found once. The chain combines TRBV21-1 with TRBJ1-4. TRBV21-1 is listed as a pseudogene. CDR3 size: 14 residues. DNA of the CDR3: TGTGCCAGCAGCAAAGACCACGGTAATGAAAAACTGTTTTTT. Translating gives CASSKDHGNEKLFF.

V is TRBV19 and J is TRBJ1-1; D unresolved. Trimming shortened V by 3 bases and J by 4 bases, and 12 bases separated the two germline ends. CDR3 length: 14 residues. Looked up from germline, CDR1 is LNHDA and CDR2 is SQIVND (reference sequence). The CDR3 here is CASSITGSGTEAFF. CDR3 in DNA: TGTGCCAGTAGTATCACCGGTTCCGGCACTGAAGCTTTCTTT.

This clone was counted a few times. J is TRBJ1-1 and V is TRBV12-5, with D possibly being TRBD1 (5 bases). Germline V lookup: CDR1 LGHNT, CDR2 FRNRAP. V was cut by 7 bases and J by 0 bases, with 12 bases left in between. The CDR3 consists of 14 residues. The CDR3 loop is CASARGRLNTEAFF. CDR3 in DNA: TGTGCTAGTGCCCGGGGACGGTTGAACACTGAAGCTTTCTTT.

The chain uses TRBV9 and TRBJ1-2; 8 nucleotides match TRBD1. Germline CDR1 reads SGDLS; CDR2 reads YYNGEE. This CDR3 has 14 amino acids. Trimming at V came to 0 bases and at J to 4 bases, leaving 2 bases not matched to a gene. The CDR3, as DNA: TGTGCCAGCAGCGTAGTAACAGGGGGCTATGGCTACACCTTC. As protein: CASSVVTGGYGYTF.

The chain has TRBV11-3 and TRBJ1-2; D unresolved. The V and J ends lost 1 base and 1 base respectively, with 16 bases between them. CDR3 length: 17 amino acids. In germline, CDR1 is SGHNT, CDR2 YENEEA. This CDR3 reads CASSLGFGEPNNYGYTF. The CDR3 DNA is TGTGCCAGCAGCTTAGGGTTCGGGGAGCCGAATAACTATGGCTACACCTTC.

This clone was detected a few times. The chain combines TRBV28 with TRBJ2-7, with no clear D. Germline V gene lookup returns CDR1 MDHEN and CDR2 SYDVKM. The CDR3 extends over 11 amino acids. Trimming left V 6 bases short and J 4 bases short, with 7 bases between. CDR3 loop: CASRGLYEQYF. CDR3 bases: TGTGCCAGCAGGGGGTTATACGAGCAGTACTTC.

J is TRBJ2-7 and V is TRBV6-5; 8 nucleotides align to TRBD2. The trim removed 5 bases at V and 2 bases at J, leaving 8 bases unmatched. The CDR3 is 15 residues long. Germline CDR1 MNHEY, CDR2 SVGAGI. The DNA of the CDR3 is TGTGCCAGCAGTCGATCCGGGACTAGTCCCTACGAGCAGTACTTC. It codes for CASSRSGTSPYEQYF.

In nucleotides, the CDR3 is TGTGCCAGCAGTCCACCCTCGAACACCGGGGAGCTGTTTTTT. Its translation: CASSPPSNTGELFF. The rearrangement links TRBV27 to TRBJ2-2; D is unclear. V lost 5 bases to trimming and J lost 0 bases, with 7 bases between them. Germline V gene data show CDR1 as MNHEY and CDR2 as SMNVEV (reference sequence). The CDR3 spans 14 residues.

V is TRBV14 and J is TRBJ2-3; 9 bases align to TRBD2. This CDR3 spans 15 amino acids. J was trimmed by 5 bases and V by 4 bases; bases with no gene match: 7. Looked up from germline, CDR1 is SGHDN and CDR2 is FVKESK. DNA for the CDR3: TGTGCCAGCAGCCTAGCGGGGGCCGGGGGAGATACGCAGTATTTT. Protein product: CASSLAGAGGDTQYF.

This clone is labeled medium-sized (0.01 to 0.1%). This chain uses TRBV25-1 with TRBJ1-2; TRBD1 matches at 7 bases. The V segment lost 1 base and the J segment 7 bases; nucleotides outside the gene matches: 6. This CDR3 region has 14 residues. Germline values: CDR1 MGHDK, CDR2 SYGVNS. The CDR3, as DNA: TGTGCCAGCAGTGAATCAGGGGGGTCCGCTGGCTACACCTTC. This codes for CASSESGGSAGYTF.

This clone was recorded only once. The gene calls are TRBV10-3 and TRBJ2-1; D is unresolved. The length of the CDR3 is 16 residues. With 7 bases removed from V and 0 bases from J, the gap between germline ends came to 16 bases. Germline V gene sequence: CDR1 ENHRY, CDR2 SYGVKD. CDR3 loop: CAIKGATTHSYNEQFF. The CDR3, as DNA: TGTGCCATCAAAGGAGCGACAACCCACTCCTACAATGAGCAGTTCTTC.

The chain recombines TRBV5-1 with TRBJ2-7; 9 positions agree with TRBD2. Per the germline V gene, CDR1 is SGHRS and CDR2 is YFSETQ. V dropped 2 bases and J dropped 3; count of bases not matched to a gene: 6. CDR3 length equals 15 residues. This CDR3 reads CASSFGGRAFYEQYF. The CDR3 coding sequence is TGCGCCAGCAGCTTTGGCGGGAGGGCCTTCTACGAGCAGTACTTC.

The chain employs TRBV7-9 and TRBJ1-2, with TRBD1 matching over 7 bases. The germline gives CDR1 SEHNR, CDR2 FQNEAQ (reference sequence). This CDR3 contains 14 residues. V trimming: 4 bases; J trimming: 4 bases; junction bases outside the gene matches: 6. This chain's CDR3 is CASSSQGLLYGYTF. CDR3 nucleotides: TGTGCCAGCAGCTCACAGGGGTTACTCTATGGCTACACCTTC.

This clone was observed a few times. This chain links TRBV28 with TRBJ2-7; 9 nucleotides line up with TRBD1. Germline CDR1 and CDR2: MDHEN and SYDVKM. Losses at the gene ends were 8 bases for V and 5 bases for J; bases not matched to a gene: 7. The CDR3 is 13 residues long. This CDR3 is CASRGTGKNEQYF. CDR3 sequence (DNA): TGTGCCAGCCGCGGGACAGGGAAAAACGAGCAGTACTTC.

V and J are TRBV2 and TRBJ2-6; TRBD1 aligns across 7 bases. V lost 5 bases to trimming and J lost 0 bases; unmatched junction nucleotides: 10. Germline V gene data show CDR1 as SNHLY and CDR2 as FYNNEI. This CDR3 has 18 amino acids. CDR3 in amino acids: CASSPRQGLSSGANVLTF. DNA of the CDR3: TGTGCCAGCAGTCCCCGACAGGGTCTAAGCTCTGGGGCCAACGTCCTGACTTTC.